The clone carrying this TCR beta chain showed up just once. The data belong to a study of blood T cell repertoires in COVID-19. On the study more broadly: Samples taken during acute and convalescent COVID-19 were collected in the United States, Italy and Spain.

TCRdb keeps only in-frame clones here, not all; method: immunoSEQ multiplex PCR. The sample records over 200,000 clones, just under 90% being singletons. The TCR sequence derives from a young man who had recovered from COVID-19. Sample: PBMCs or T cells enriched from blood (not recorded which).

In nucleotides, the CDR3 is TGTGCCAGCAGCGTAGCGGTAGGGGCAGGGGATACTGAAGCTTTCTTT. Its protein is CASSVAVGAGDTEAFF. The chain has TRBV9 and TRBJ1-1, with a tentative D call TRBD1 (6 bases). Per germline, CDR1 SGDLS and CDR2 YYNGEE. This CDR3 has 16 residues. The V end lost 0 bases, the J end lost 5 bases, and 17 bases lay between the germline ends.